This T cell receptor (beta chain) was sequenced for a study of T cells in Graves' hyperthyroidism and ophthalmopathy. RNA transcripts were the template for amplifying TCR beta CDR3 regions. TCR CDR3 regions were first amplified by RT-PCR with HTBI primers. TCRdb itself ran the multiplex PCR reads through MiXCR, one entry per CDR3 protein. The sample records 500,000 to 650,000 distinct CDR3 sequences, 13% to 15% being singletons. This clonotype was counted between two and nine times. Material for sequencing was blood. This TCR was recovered from a middle-aged woman with Graves' hyperthyroidism.

The CDR3 bases are TGCAGCGTCGTACCCCGGAGGAACGACCCTGAAGCTTTCTTT. Its translation is CSVVPRRNDPEAFF. V usage is TRBV29-1 and J usage is TRBJ1-1; D gene ambiguous. CDR1 is SQVTM and CDR2 is ANQGSEA in the germline V gene. This CDR3 is 14 amino acids long. Trimming cost V 6 bases and J 6 bases, with 20 bases left between them.